A single sample is the source of the 5 T cell receptor beta chains below, sequenced in a study of blood T cell repertoires in COVID-19. Here immunoSEQ multiplex PCR was the method, and the copy in TCRdb shows in-frame clones only, minus some. The profile shows tens of thousands of clones, around 86% of them singletons. Material: peripheral blood. The receptors were gathered from a man in his 70s with acute or convalescent COVID-19.

The rearrangement uses TRBV7-9 and TRBJ1-3, with TRBD1 matching 7 bases. The CDR3 is 17 residues long. Trimming removed 4 bases from V and 0 bases from J; junction bases left unmatched: 9. The germline V gene has CDR1 SEHNR and CDR2 FQNEAQ (reference sequence). CDR3 in DNA: TGTGCCAGCAGCTCCCCAGGGGGGAAGGGCTCTGGAAACACCATATATTTT. It encodes CASSSPGGKGSGNTIYF. The full variable domain, with the rest looked up from reference TRBV7-9 and TRBJ1-3, is DTGVSQNPRHKITKRGQNVTFRCDPISEHNRLYWYRQTLGQGPEFLTYFQNEAQLEKSRLLSDRFSAERPKGSFSTLEIQRTEQGDSAMYLCASSSPGGKGSGNTIYFGEGSWLTVV.

The chain links TRBV3-1 (or the pseudogene TRBV3-2) to TRBJ1-1, with 8 nucleotides matching TRBD1. This CDR3 has 15 amino acids. Germline CDR1 is LGHDT and CDR2 is YNNKEL (reference sequence). The V and J ends lost 3 bases and 6 bases, in that order; junction bases with no gene match: 9. The CDR3 loop reads CASSHRDRGGAEAFF. DNA for the CDR3: TGTGCCAGCAGCCACCGTGACAGGGGTGGTGCTGAAGCTTTCTTT.

This chain joins TRBV27 and TRBJ1-2, with 7 bases lining up with TRBD1. The CDR3 is 14 residues long. Germline values: CDR1 MNHEY, CDR2 SMNVEV (reference sequence). Trimming took 6 bases from V and 7 from J; bases not matched to a gene: 11. CDR3 sequence (DNA): TGTGCCAGCAGCCCGACAGGGCGTTTTGGTGGCTACACCTTC. Its protein is CASSPTGRFGGYTF.

The chain employs TRBV18 and TRBJ2-3, with 7 bases fitting TRBD2. Looked up from germline, CDR1 is KGHSH and CDR2 is LQKENI. The junction had 3 bases not matched to a gene; V was cut back by 0 bases and J by 9 bases. The CDR3 is 13 amino acids. The CDR3 region has the DNA TGTGCCAGCTCACCACCGGGACTATTGACGCAGTATTTT. Its protein product is CASSPPGLLTQYF.

V gene TRBV2 combines with J gene TRBJ2-5; a possible D gene is TRBD1 (6 bases). The CDR3 length is 14 residues. V was cut by 2 bases and J by 5 bases, with 12 bases left in between. Germline loops: CDR1 SNHLY, CDR2 FYNNEI. CDR3: CASSENGGWETQYF. The DNA of the CDR3 is TGTGCCAGCAGTGAAAATGGGGGCTGGGAGACCCAGTACTTC.